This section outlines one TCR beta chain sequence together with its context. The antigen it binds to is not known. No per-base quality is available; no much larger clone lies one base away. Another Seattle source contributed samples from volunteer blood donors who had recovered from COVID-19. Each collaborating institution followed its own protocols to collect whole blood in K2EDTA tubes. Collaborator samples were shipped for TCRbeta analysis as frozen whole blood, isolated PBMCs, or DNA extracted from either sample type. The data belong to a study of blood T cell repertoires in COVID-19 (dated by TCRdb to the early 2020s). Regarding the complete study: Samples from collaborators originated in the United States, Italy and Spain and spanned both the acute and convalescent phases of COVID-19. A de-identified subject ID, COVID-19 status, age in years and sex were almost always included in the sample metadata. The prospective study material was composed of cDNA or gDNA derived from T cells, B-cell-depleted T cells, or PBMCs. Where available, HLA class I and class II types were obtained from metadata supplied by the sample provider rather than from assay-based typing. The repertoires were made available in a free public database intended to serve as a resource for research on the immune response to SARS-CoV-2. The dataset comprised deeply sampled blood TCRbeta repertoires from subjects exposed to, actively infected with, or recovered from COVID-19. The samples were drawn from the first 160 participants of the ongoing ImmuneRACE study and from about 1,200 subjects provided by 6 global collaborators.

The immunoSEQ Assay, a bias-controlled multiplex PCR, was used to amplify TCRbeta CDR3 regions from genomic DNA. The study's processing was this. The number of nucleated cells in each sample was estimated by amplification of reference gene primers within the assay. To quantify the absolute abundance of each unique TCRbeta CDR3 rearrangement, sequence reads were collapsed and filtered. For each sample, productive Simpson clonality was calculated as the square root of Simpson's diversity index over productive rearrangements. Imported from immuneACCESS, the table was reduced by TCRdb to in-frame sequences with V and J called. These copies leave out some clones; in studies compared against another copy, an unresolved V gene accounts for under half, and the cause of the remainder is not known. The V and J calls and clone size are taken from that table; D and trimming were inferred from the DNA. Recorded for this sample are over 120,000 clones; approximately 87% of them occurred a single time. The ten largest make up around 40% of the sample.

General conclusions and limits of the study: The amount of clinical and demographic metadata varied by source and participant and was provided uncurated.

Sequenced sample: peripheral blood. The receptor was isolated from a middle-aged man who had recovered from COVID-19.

The CDR3 has the sequence CASSWAATGGAWDTEAFF. The nucleotides are TGCGCCAGCAGCTGGGCAGCAACAGGGGGCGCGTGGGACACTGAAGCTTTCTTT. The chain couples TRBV5-1 to TRBJ1-1, and 9 junction bases match TRBD1. From a lookup of the germline V gene, CDR1 and CDR2 are SGHRS and YFSETQ. From the cysteine up to the phenylalanine, the CDR3 has a length of 18 residues. The sequence is cut down to CDR3 DNA, 54 bases in frame from base 1. The V end gives up 3 bases and the J end 3 bases, leaving 15 bases in the junction not matched to a gene.